This T cell receptor (beta chain) was profiled in a study of OX40 agonist ivuxolimab in advanced cancers. The germline gives CDR1 LNHDA, CDR2 SQIVND (reference sequence). Trimming cost V 3 bases and J 5 bases; bases outside gene matches: 13. CDR3 length: 16 residues. The data were produced by immunoSEQ multiplex PCR, yet TCRdb's version contains in-frame clones alone and is incomplete. The sample consists of fewer than 80,000 clones, about 85% of them appearing once. The chain uses TRBV19 and TRBJ2-7; 7 bases are a match to TRBD1. The sequence came from an adult with an advanced solid tumor such as melanoma, head and neck, liver or kidney cancer. Sequences were derived from CD4+ or CD8+ T cells sorted from blood, sampled in a trial of the OX40 agonist ivuxolimab. Here the CDR3 reads CASSMGPGGVVHEQYF. CDR3 DNA sequence: TGTGCCAGTAGTATGGGACCAGGGGGAGTTGTCCACGAGCAGTACTTC.